Listed here are 14 T cell receptor beta chains from one sample, sequenced in a study of identical twins. TCRdb independently ran MiXCR on the 5' RACE reads; one entry per CDR3 protein. The sample holds roughly 1,500,000 distinct CDR3 sequences; roughly 35% are singletons and the top ten take over 0.25%. The material sequenced was cord blood. All receptors come from a newborn girl in good health.

J is TRBJ2-7 and V is TRBV28; TRBD1 aligns across 8 bases. With V trimmed by 5 bases and J by 3 bases, 9 bases remained unmatched. Germline V gene sequence: CDR1 MDHEN, CDR2 SYDVKM. The CDR3 totals 15 residues. Here the CDR3 reads CASSPGTGNRYEQYF. The CDR3 region has the DNA TGTGCCAGCAGTCCCGGGACAGGTAACCGCTACGAGCAGTACTTC. The whole variable domain, filled in from reference TRBV28 and TRBJ2-7, reads DVKVTQSSRYLVKRTGEKVFLECVQDMDHENMFWYRQDPGLGLRLIYFSYDVKMKEKGDIPEGYSVSREKKERFSLILESASTNQTSMYLCASSPGTGNRYEQYFGPGTRLTVT.

In this sample, this clonotype turned up a few times. The chain combines TRBV12-3 or TRBV12-4 with TRBJ2-5; a weak D match, TRBD1 (5 bases). There are 12 residues in the CDR3. The V gene lost 1 base and the J gene lost 7 bases, with 7 bases spanning the gap. CDR3 in DNA: TGTGCCAGCAGTTTAGTTCAGGGGACCCAGTACTTC. Translated: CASSLVQGTQYF.

V usage is TRBV20-1 and J usage is TRBJ1-2, with D uncertain. Germline CDR1 DFQATT, CDR2 SNEGSKA (reference sequence). The CDR3 has 13 residues. Trimming pared 2 bases from V and 6 bases from J, leaving 13 bases between. Here the CDR3 DNA reads TGCAGTGCTAGAATAGGGCCTGGACATGGCTACACCTTC. Its translation is CSARIGPGHGYTF.

The V gene is TRBV27, the J gene TRBJ2-1, with TRBD2 as a possible D gene (5 bases). CDR3 length: 13 amino acids. Trimming cost V 5 bases and J 13 bases, with 18 bases left between them. Germline V gives CDR1 MNHEY, CDR2 SMNVEV (reference sequence). CDR3: CASSPVEGETQFF. The CDR3 DNA is TGTGCCAGCAGTCCGGTCGAGGGTGAGACCCAGTTCTTC.

This clonotype was detected only a few times. The chain employs TRBV10-3 and TRBJ1-2; D call uncertain. This CDR3 region has 15 residues. The germline V gene encodes CDR1 ENHRY and CDR2 SYGVKD. V was pared by 0 bases and J by 8 bases, with 16 bases between. The CDR3 is CAISESGLVLTGYTF. The CDR3 bases are TGTGCCATCAGTGAGTCTGGGTTAGTTCTGACAGGCTACACCTTC.

The rearrangement uses TRBV20-1 and TRBJ1-4; a weak D match, TRBD1 (5 bases). CDR3 length equals 14 residues. The V end was cut by 5 bases, the J end by 0 bases, with 10 bases between. The germline CDR1 and CDR2 sequences are DFQATT and SNEGSKA (reference sequence). DNA for the CDR3: TGCAGTGCTCCTGAGACAGCAACTAATGAAAAACTGTTTTTT. Translation gives CSAPETATNEKLFF.

The sample holds many counts of this clonotype. The V gene is TRBV28, the J gene TRBJ2-7; 8 nucleotides agree with TRBD1. The CDR3 is 13 residues long. The J segment lost 11 bases and the V segment lost 2 bases, leaving 8 bases of the junction unmatched. Germline CDR1 is MDHEN and CDR2 is SYDVKM. This CDR3 is CASSLPLPGGEYF. The DNA for the CDR3 is TGTGCCAGCAGTTTACCTCTCCCAGGGGGCGAGTACTTC.

The chain links TRBV13 to TRBJ2-1; TRBD2 matches 9 bases. The CDR3 totals 15 residues. Germline V gives CDR1 PRHDT, CDR2 FYEKMQ (reference sequence). J lost 7 bases, V lost 3 bases, and 7 bases had no gene match. The CDR3, as DNA: TGTGCCAGCAGCTTCCTAGCGGGATTGGCAAATGAGCAGTTCTTC. It is translated as CASSFLAGLANEQFF.

In this sample, this clonotype turned up a few times. The genes are TRBV10-3 and TRBJ1-6; possible D gene TRBD1, 5 bases. The CDR3 runs 18 residues. Trimming stripped 0 bases from V and 6 bases from J, with 18 bases between. Germline loops: CDR1 ENHRY, CDR2 SYGVKD. In DNA, the CDR3 is TGTGCCATCAGTGAGTCGGCAGGGACTTGGGGCCTTAATTCACCCCTCCACTTT. Translation gives CAISESAGTWGLNSPLHF.

Remarks on this clonotype: A read error may be the cause here, since a much bigger clone is one base away. Written as DNA, the CDR3 is TGTGCCATCAGGGAGTCGCTGACTTCCTCCTACGAGCAGTACTTC. Encoded protein: CAIRESLTSSYEQYF. The V call is TRBV10-3, the J call TRBJ2-7, with D uncertain. CDR1 is ENHRY and CDR2 is SYGVKD in the germline V gene. The CDR3 sequence is 15 residues long.

This clonotype has more than one count but fewer than ten. The gene calls are TRBV18 and TRBJ2-5, with D hard to call. Trimming pared 0 bases from V and 4 bases from J, leaving 24 bases between. Germline V gene sequence: CDR1 KGHSH, CDR2 LQKENI. CDR3 length: 19 amino acids. The CDR3 is CASSPPARARYWHRETQYF. DNA for the CDR3: TGTGCCAGCTCACCACCGGCGAGAGCTCGATACTGGCATAGAGAGACCCAGTACTTC.

The V call is TRBV20-1, the J call TRBJ1-5, with TRBD1 as a possible D gene (6 bases). Germline values: CDR1 DFQATT, CDR2 SNEGSKA (reference sequence). The V end was cut by 0 bases, the J end by 6 bases, with 12 bases between. The CDR3 loop spans 14 amino acids. The CDR3, as DNA: TGCAGTGCTAGAGAGGCCAGGGGAGGTCAGCCCCAGCATTTT. It is translated as CSAREARGGQPQHF.

This sequence joins TRBV5-4 and TRBJ2-1, with 7 bases that match TRBD1. Germline V gene data show CDR1 as SGHNT and CDR2 as YYREEE (reference sequence). Losses at the gene ends were 2 bases for V and 13 bases for J; bases not matched to a gene: 9. The CDR3 loop spans 13 amino acids. CDR3 in amino acids: CASSFRQGETQFF. The CDR3 nucleotides are TGTGCCAGCAGCTTCCGACAGGGAGAGACCCAGTTCTTC.

This clonotype was seen a handful of times. The chain recombines TRBV20-1 with TRBJ2-5; 9 nucleotides align to TRBD1. With 1 base clipped from V and 11 bases from J, the junction kept 14 bases outside the gene matches. The CDR3 consists of 15 residues. CDR1 DFQATT and CDR2 SNEGSKA come from the germline V gene (reference sequence). Here the CDR3 DNA reads TGCAGTGCTAGAGGTCCGGGACAGGGATGGGGGGAGCAGTACTTC. It encodes CSARGPGQGWGEQYF.